The rows below give T cell receptor beta chains drawn from one sample of a study of T cells in localized non-small cell lung cancer. Sequenced by immunoSEQ multiplex PCR; TCRdb stores in-frame clones only, minus some. The table records tens of thousands of clones, 75% to 90% of them present only once. The source was peripheral blood, collected before any cancer treatment. The source is a man aged 35-69 years with stage I lung adenocarcinoma. Both conserved end residues are part of each CDR3. D genes are given only for firm matches. Clone size is not always given. Where it is, it says once, few, many or a class for expanded clones.

D gene,clone size,V gene,J gene,CDR3 DNA,CDR3 protein
TRBD1,.,TRBV7-2,TRBJ2-7,TGTGCCAGCAGGCTCCAGGGGGCAGTCTACGAGCAGTACTTC,CASRLQGAVYEQYF
TRBD1,.,TRBV18,TRBJ1-1,TGTGCCAGCTCATTGACAGGGCTGACTGAAGCTTTCTTT,CASSLTGLTEAFF
.,few,TRBV9,TRBJ1-5,TGTGCCAGCAGCGTAACTCCGGACTTTAATCAGCCCCAGCATTTT,CASSVTPDFNQPQHF
.,.,TRBV7-6,TRBJ2-1,TGTGCCAGCAGCCCAAGGCCGCAATCCACCTACAATGAGCAGTTCTTC,CASSPRPQSTYNEQFF
.,.,TRBV7-9,TRBJ2-2,TGTGCCAGCAGCTTCGGGCCCGCGAACACCGGGGAGCTGTTTTTT,CASSFGPANTGELFF
.,.,TRBV21-1,TRBJ2-7,TGTGCCAGCACCCGCGGGACACCTTACGAGCAGTACTTC,CASTRGTPYEQYF
.,.,TRBV7-2,TRBJ2-1,TGTGCCAGCAGCTTAGGACTAGTCTACAATGAGCAGTTCTTC,CASSLGLVYNEQFF
TRBD2,.,TRBV7-3,TRBJ2-6,TGTGCCAGCAGCCCCGGGCAGTACCGGACTAGCGGGGGGACGGGGGCCAACGTCCTGACTTTC,CASSPGQYRTSGGTGANVLTF
.,.,TRBV7-7,TRBJ2-5,TGTGCTAGCAGCTGGGGGGCAGGGGGTGGAGAGACCCAGTACTTC,CASSWGAGGGETQYF
TRBD1,.,TRBV4-2,TRBJ2-6,TGTGCCAGCAGCGCCCGGGACAGGGGATCTGGGGCCAACGTCCTGACTTTC,CASSARDRGSGANVLTF
.,.,TRBV4-1,TRBJ2-7,TGCGCCAGCAGCCAAGAAGCATCACGAGCCTACGAGCAGTACTTC,CASSQEASRAYEQYF
.,once,TRBV10-3,TRBJ2-7,TGTGCCACAAAAGGGGCAGCGATTTACTACGAGCAGTACTTC,CATKGAAIYYEQYF
TRBD2,.,TRBV5-1,TRBJ2-5,TGCGCCAGCAGCCCCCAGACTAGCGTCCAAGAGACCCAGTACTTC,CASSPQTSVQETQYF
TRBD2,.,TRBV7-2,TRBJ2-3,TGTGCCAGCAGTCTAGCGGGGGGGGAGGCAGATACGCAGTATTTT,CASSLAGGEADTQYF
.,few,TRBV11-2,TRBJ1-1,TGTGCCAGCAGCTTAGAATCTCAGGGAAAAGCTTTCTTT,CASSLESQGKAFF
.,.,TRBV6-5,TRBJ2-1,TGTGCCAGCAGTTATTATAGGAGGGGGGGCAACAATGAGCAGTTCTTC,CASSYYRRGGNNEQFF
.,.,TRBV5-4,TRBJ1-1,TGTGCCAGCAGCTTTAAGGAGTCAGGCACTGAAGCTTTCTTT,CASSFKESGTEAFF
TRBD1,.,TRBV28,TRBJ1-2,TGTGCCAGCAGCTCTGAGACAGGGACCGGCTACACCTTC,CASSSETGTGYTF
.,few,TRBV19,TRBJ1-1,TGTGCCAGTAGTATTGGCGCGGCCGACAGCGACACTGAAGCTTTCTTT,CASSIGAADSDTEAFF
.,.,TRBV5-1,TRBJ2-7,TGCGCCAGCAGCTCTACACCTATGAGCTACGAGCAGTACTTC,CASSSTPMSYEQYF
TRBD2,.,TRBV4-1,TRBJ2-5,TGCGCCAGCAGCCACCTTGGGGCGGGAGGGCGAGAGACCCAGTACTTC,CASSHLGAGGRETQYF
.,.,TRBV27,TRBJ2-2,TGTGCCAGCAGGGGAGACACCGGGGAGCTGTTTTTT,CASRGDTGELFF
.,.,TRBV27,TRBJ2-7,TGTGCCAGCACCACGGGGGGCGCCGAGCAGTACTTC,CASTTGGAEQYF
TRBD1,few,TRBV9,TRBJ1-5,TGTGCCAGCAGCGTTCAGGGGGGCAGTAATCAGCCCCAGCATTTT,CASSVQGGSNQPQHF
.,.,TRBV5-6,TRBJ2-1,TGTGCCAGCAGCTTGGGTGTTGAGCAGTTCTTC,CASSLGVEQFF
TRBD2,.,TRBV4-1,TRBJ2-2,TGCGCCAGCAGCCAAGTAACTAGCGGGAGGCGGGCCACCGGGGAGCTGTTTTTT,CASSQVTSGRRATGELFF
TRBD1,.,TRBV7-3,TRBJ2-1,TGTGCCAGCAGCTTGGACAGGCCCCTGGTCGCCAATGAGCAGTTCTTC,CASSLDRPLVANEQFF
.,once,TRBV29-1,TRBJ1-1,TGCAGCGTTGAAGAAGGCCGAATGAACACTGAAGCTTTCTTT,CSVEEGRMNTEAFF
TRBD1,.,TRBV2,TRBJ1-2,TGTGCCAGCGCTCCGACAGGGCTTGGCTACACCTTC,CASAPTGLGYTF
.,.,TRBV29-1,TRBJ2-7,TGCAGCGTTGAAGAAGCCTACGAGCAGTACTTC,CSVEEAYEQYF
TRBD2,once,TRBV4-3,TRBJ2-1,TGCGCCAGCAGCCAAGCCCCCGCTAGCGGGAGGGGCCCCGGGTATGAGCAGTTCTTC,CASSQAPASGRGPGYEQFF
TRBD1,.,TRBV2,TRBJ1-3,TGTGCCAGCAGGGGACAGGGGACGGCGGGAAACACCATATATTTT,CASRGQGTAGNTIYF
.,.,TRBV5-6,TRBJ1-4,TGTGCCAGCAACTTATTCCGGGACGACAATGAAAAACTGTTTTTT,CASNLFRDDNEKLFF
.,.,TRBV4-1,TRBJ1-5,TGCGCCAGCAGCCAAGCGGGCAGCAATCAGCCCCAGCATTTT,CASSQAGSNQPQHF
.,.,TRBV28,TRBJ1-1,TGTGCCAGCAGTTTCAGCGCCTCTGAAGCTTTCTTT,CASSFSASEAFF
.,.,TRBV2,TRBJ2-5,TGTTCTGGGGAAGGGGAAGAGACCCAGTACTTC,CSGEGEETQYF